This TCR beta chain was sequenced for a study of blood T cell repertoires in COVID-19. Background on the study: Material from acute and convalescent COVID-19 was sourced from the United States, Italy and Spain. PBMCs, B-cell-depleted T cells, or T cells provided the cDNA or gDNA that made up the material.

Enrollment of patients from Seattle took place during active infection, with longitudinal follow-up. The authors' processing: Estimation of nucleated cell counts was performed using reference gene primer amplification. Sequencing was performed with immunoSEQ multiplex PCR; in TCRdb, only in-frame clones are kept and a portion is missing. The V and J calls and the clone size are those of that table, but D and trimming were determined from the DNA. This sample has 210,000 or so clones, with 75% to 85% found just once. Deletions cut 5 bases from V and 6 bases from J, with 13 bases between. Germline values: CDR1 SGHTA, CDR2 FQGTGA. This CDR3 region has 13 residues.

This TCR was sampled from a woman younger than 45 with COVID-19, enrolled during active disease. What was sequenced was peripheral blood. The rearrangement joins TRBV7-3 to TRBJ1-2, with TRBD1 as a possible D gene (6 bases). DNA of the CDR3: TGTGCCAGCAGCGGGACACAGGAACATGGCTACACCTTC. The encoded protein is CASSGTQEHGYTF.